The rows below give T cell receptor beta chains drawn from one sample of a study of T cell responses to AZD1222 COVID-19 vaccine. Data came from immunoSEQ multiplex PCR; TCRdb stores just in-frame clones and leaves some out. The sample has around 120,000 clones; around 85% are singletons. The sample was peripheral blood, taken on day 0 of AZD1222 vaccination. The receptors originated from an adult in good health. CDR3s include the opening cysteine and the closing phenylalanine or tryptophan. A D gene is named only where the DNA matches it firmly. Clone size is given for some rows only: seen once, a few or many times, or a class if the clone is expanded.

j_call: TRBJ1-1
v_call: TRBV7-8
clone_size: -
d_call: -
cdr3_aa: CASSAGATGITEAFF
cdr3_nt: TGTGCCAGCAGCGCGGGGGCCACGGGTATCACTGAAGCTTTCTTT

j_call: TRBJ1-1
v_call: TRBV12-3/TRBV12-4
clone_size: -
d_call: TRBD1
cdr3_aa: CASNTGAEAFF
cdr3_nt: TGTGCCAGCAACACAGGGGCCGAAGCTTTCTTT

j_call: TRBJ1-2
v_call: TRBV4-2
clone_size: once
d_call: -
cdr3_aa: CASASGGGNYGYTF
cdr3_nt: TGTGCCAGCGCGTCAGGAGGGGGGAACTATGGCTACACCTTC

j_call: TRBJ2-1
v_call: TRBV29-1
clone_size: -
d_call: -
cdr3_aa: CSVVDTLHNEQFF
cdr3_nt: TGCAGCGTCGTAGACACTCTGCACAATGAGCAGTTCTTC

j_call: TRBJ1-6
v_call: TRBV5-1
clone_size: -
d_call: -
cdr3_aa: CASSLTTAYSPLHF
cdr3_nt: TGCGCCAGCAGCTTAACGACGGCGTACTCACCCCTCCACTTT

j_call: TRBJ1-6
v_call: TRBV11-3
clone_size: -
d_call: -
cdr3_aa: CASSPAVEQAGWGGSPLHF
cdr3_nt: TGTGCCAGCAGCCCCGCCGTCGAACAGGCAGGGTGGGGGGGTTCACCCCTCCACTTT

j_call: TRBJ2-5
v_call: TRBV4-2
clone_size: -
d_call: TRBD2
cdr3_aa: CASSQSGTSGVQETQYF
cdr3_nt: TGTGCCAGCAGCCAGTCCGGGACTAGCGGAGTTCAAGAGACCCAGTACTTC

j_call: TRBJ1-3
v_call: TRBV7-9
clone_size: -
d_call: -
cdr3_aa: CASSLKGSSGNTIYF
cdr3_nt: TGTGCCAGCAGCTTAAAGGGCAGCTCTGGAAACACCATATATTTT

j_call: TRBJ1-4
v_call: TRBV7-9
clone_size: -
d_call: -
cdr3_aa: CASSTTGTSELFF
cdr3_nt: TGTGCCAGCAGCACAACAGGGACATCGGAACTGTTTTTT

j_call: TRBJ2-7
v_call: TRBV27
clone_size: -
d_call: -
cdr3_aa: CASRKEGSSSYEQYF
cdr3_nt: TGTGCCAGCAGAAAGGAGGGGTCAAGCTCCTACGAGCAGTACTTC

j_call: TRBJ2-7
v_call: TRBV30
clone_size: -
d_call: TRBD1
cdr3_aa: CAWSAPGTGGTYEQYF
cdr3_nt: TGTGCCTGGAGTGCCCCCGGGACAGGGGGCACCTACGAGCAGTACTTC

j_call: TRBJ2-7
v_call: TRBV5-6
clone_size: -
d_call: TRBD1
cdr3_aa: CASSSLTGGKGSYEQYF
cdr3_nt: TGTGCCAGCAGCTCTTTGACAGGGGGCAAGGGCTCCTACGAGCAGTACTTC

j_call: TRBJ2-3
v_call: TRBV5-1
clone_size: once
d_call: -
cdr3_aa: CASSLGGSTDTQYF
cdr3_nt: TGCGCCAGCAGCTTGGGCGGGTCCACAGATACGCAGTATTTT

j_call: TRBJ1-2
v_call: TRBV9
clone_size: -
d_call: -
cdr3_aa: CASSAGGSNYGYTF
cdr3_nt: TGTGCCAGCAGCGCCGGGGGTTCCAATTATGGCTACACCTTC

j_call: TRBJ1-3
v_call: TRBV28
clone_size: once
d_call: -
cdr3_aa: CASSSSGLSGNTIYF
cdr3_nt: TGTGCCAGCAGTTCCTCTGGTCTCTCTGGAAACACCATATATTTT

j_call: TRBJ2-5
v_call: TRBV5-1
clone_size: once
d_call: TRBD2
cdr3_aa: CASSLPGLAGSETQYF
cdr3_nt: TGCGCCAGCAGCTTGCCGGGACTAGCGGGAAGTGAGACCCAGTACTTC

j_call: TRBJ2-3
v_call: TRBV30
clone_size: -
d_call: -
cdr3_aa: CAWSSGFTLISTDTQYF
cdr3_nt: TGTGCCTGGAGTAGCGGGTTTACGCTAATTAGCACAGATACGCAGTATTTT

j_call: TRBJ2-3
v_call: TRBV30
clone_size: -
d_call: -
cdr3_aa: CARASPPTDTQYF
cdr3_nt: TGTGCCCGAGCCTCACCACCCACAGATACGCAGTATTTT

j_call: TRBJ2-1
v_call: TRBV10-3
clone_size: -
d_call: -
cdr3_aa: CAISEVKEQFF
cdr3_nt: TGTGCCATCAGTGAAGTAAAAGAGCAGTTCTTC

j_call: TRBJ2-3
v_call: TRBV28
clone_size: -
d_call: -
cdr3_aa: CASSFSAGTDTQYF
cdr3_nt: TGTGCCAGCAGTTTTTCCGCAGGCACAGATACGCAGTATTTT

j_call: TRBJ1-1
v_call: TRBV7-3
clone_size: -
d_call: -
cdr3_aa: CASSPLGSNTEAFF
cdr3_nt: TGTGCCAGCAGCCCACTGGGTTCGAACACTGAAGCTTTCTTT

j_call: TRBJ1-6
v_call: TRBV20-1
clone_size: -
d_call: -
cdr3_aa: CGAGNSPLHF
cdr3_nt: TGCGGGGCCGGTAATTCACCCCTCCACTTT

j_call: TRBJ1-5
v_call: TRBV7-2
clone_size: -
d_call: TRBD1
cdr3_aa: CASSPLGGGYQPQHF
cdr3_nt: TGTGCCAGCAGCCCCCTCGGAGGGGGCTATCAGCCCCAGCATTTT

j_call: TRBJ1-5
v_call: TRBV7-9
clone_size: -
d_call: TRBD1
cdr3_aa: CASSLDGTGHQPQHF
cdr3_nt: TGTGCCAGCAGCTTAGATGGGACAGGGCATCAGCCCCAGCATTTT

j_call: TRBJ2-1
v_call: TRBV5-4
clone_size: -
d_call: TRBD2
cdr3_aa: CASSFGGAPYNEQFF
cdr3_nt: TGTGCCAGCAGCTTCGGGGGGGCCCCCTACAATGAGCAGTTCTTC

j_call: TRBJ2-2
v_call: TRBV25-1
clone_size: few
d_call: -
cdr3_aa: CASSLFQTGELFF
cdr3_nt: TGTGCCAGCAGTTTATTCCAAACCGGGGAGCTGTTTTTT

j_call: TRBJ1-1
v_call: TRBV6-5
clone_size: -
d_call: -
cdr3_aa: CASSYWPGQNTEAFF
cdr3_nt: TGTGCCAGCAGTTACTGGCCGGGACAGAACACTGAAGCTTTCTTT

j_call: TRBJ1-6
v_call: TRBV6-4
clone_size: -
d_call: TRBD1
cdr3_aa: CASESDRGYYNSPLHF
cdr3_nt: TGTGCCAGCGAGTCGGACAGGGGATACTATAATTCACCCCTCCACTTT

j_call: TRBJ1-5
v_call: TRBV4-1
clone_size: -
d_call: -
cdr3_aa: CASSQDLAGIGQPQHF
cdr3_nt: TGCGCCAGCAGCCAAGATCTAGCAGGGATTGGTCAGCCCCAGCATTTT

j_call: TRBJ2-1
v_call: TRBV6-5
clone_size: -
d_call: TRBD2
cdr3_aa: CASSKTSGGYNEQFF
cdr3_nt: TGTGCCAGCAGTAAAACTAGCGGGGGCTACAATGAGCAGTTCTTC

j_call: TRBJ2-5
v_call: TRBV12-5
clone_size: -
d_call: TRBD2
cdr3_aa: CASGLRLTGGYETQYF
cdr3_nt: TGTGCTAGTGGTTTGCGGTTGACGGGAGGTTATGAGACCCAGTACTTC

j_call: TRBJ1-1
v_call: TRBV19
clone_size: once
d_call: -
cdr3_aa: CASSIGTRGTEAFF
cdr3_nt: TGTGCCAGTAGTATAGGAACGAGGGGCACTGAAGCTTTCTTT

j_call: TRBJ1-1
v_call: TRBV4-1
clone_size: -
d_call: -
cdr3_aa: CASSQEDGNTEAFF
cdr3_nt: TGCGCCAGCAGCCAAGAGGACGGGAACACTGAAGCTTTCTTT

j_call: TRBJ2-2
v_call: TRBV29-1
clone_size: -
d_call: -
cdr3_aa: CSVEAQGSYTGELFF
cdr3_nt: TGCAGCGTTGAAGCTCAGGGAAGTTACACCGGGGAGCTGTTTTTT

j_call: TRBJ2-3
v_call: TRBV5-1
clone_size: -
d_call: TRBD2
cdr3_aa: CASSQGLAGADTQYF
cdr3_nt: TGCGCCAGCAGCCAAGGACTAGCGGGGGCGGATACGCAGTATTTT

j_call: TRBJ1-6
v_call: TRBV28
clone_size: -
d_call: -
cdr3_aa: CASSLRRSPLHF
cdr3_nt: TGTGCCAGCTCTCTCAGGCGGTCACCCCTCCACTTT

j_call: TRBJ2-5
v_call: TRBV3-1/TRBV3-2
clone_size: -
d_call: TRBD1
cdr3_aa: CASTDLPGQQETQYF
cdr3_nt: TGTGCCAGCACCGATCTACCGGGACAGCAAGAGACCCAGTACTTC

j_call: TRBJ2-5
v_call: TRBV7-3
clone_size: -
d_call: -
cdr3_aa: CASSLAGAPQETQYF
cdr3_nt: TGTGCCAGCAGCTTAGCAGGGGCACCCCAAGAGACCCAGTACTTC

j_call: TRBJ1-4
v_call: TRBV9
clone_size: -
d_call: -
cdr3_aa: CASSVGTVNEKLFF
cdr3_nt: TGTGCCAGCAGCGTAGGAACAGTTAATGAAAAACTGTTTTTT

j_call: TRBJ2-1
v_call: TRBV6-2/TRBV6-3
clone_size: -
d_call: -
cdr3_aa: CASSYRGREPYNEQFF
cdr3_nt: TGTGCCAGCAGTTACCGGGGGCGGGAGCCCTACAATGAGCAGTTCTTC

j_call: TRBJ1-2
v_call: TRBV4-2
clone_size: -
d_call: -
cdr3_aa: CASSQDLRAGEYGYTF
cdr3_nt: TGTGCCAGCAGCCAAGATTTAAGGGCAGGGGAATATGGCTACACCTTC

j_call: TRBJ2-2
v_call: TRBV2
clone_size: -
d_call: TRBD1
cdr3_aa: CASSRWDRGLKLLAGELFF
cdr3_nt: TGTGCCAGCAGTAGGTGGGACAGGGGACTTAAATTGCTGGCCGGGGAGCTGTTTTTT

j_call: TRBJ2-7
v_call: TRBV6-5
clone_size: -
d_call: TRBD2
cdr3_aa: CASSPSLAGAYEQYF
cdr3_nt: TGTGCCAGCAGCCCGTCTTTAGCGGGAGCATACGAGCAGTACTTC

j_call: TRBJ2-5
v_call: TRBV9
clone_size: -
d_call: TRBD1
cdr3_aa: CASSSRDRGTETQYF
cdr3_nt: TGTGCCAGCAGCTCCCGGGACAGGGGTACTGAGACCCAGTACTTC

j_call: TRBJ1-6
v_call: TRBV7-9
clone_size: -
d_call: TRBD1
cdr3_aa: CASSQGQGFYNSPLHF
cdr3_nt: TGTGCCAGCAGCCAGGGACAGGGATTCTATAATTCACCCCTCCACTTT

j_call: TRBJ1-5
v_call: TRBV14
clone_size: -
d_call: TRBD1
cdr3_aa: CASSQDQGARQPQHF
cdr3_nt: TGTGCCAGCAGCCAAGACCAGGGGGCGCGTCAGCCCCAGCATTTT

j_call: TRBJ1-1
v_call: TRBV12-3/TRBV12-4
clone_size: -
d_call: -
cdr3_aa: CASRGLNTEAFF
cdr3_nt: TGTGCCAGCAGGGGATTGAACACTGAAGCTTTCTTT

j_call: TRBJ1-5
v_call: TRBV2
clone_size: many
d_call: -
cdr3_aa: CASSRSLDPNQPQHF
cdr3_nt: TGTGCCAGCAGTCGCAGTCTAGACCCCAATCAGCCCCAGCATTTT

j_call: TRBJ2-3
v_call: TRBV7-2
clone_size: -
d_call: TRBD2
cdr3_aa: CASSLQRDPNTQYF
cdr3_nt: TGTGCCAGCAGCCTACAGCGGGATCCCAATACGCAGTATTTT

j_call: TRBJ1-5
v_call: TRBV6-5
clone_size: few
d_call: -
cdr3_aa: CASSTSRGKPQHF
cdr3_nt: TGTGCCAGCAGTACTTCACGGGGGAAGCCCCAGCATTTT

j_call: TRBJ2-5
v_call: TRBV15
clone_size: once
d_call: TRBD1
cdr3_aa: CATSYDRGQETQYF
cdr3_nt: TGTGCCACCAGTTACGACAGGGGGCAAGAGACCCAGTACTTC

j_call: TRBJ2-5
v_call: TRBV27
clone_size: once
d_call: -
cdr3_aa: CASSLFGRQETQYF
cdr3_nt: TGTGCCAGCAGTTTATTTGGCAGGCAAGAGACCCAGTACTTC

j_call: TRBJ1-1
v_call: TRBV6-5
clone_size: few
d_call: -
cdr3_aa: CASSFGSMNTEAFF
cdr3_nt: TGTGCCAGCAGTTTTGGAAGCATGAACACTGAAGCTTTCTTT

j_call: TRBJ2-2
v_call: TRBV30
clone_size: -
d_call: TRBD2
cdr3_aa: CARNRLPGPGGTGELFF
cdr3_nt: TGTGCCCGGAATCGTCTACCCGGGCCGGGGGGGACCGGGGAGCTGTTTTTT

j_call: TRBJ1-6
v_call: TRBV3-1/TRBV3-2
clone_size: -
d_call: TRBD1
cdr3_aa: CASTSGGSPPSSPLHF
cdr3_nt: TGTGCCAGCACTTCAGGGGGGAGCCCCCCAAGTTCACCCCTCCACTTT

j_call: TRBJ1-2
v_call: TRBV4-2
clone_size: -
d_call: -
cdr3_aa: CASSNRWAGGQNNYGYTF
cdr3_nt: TGTGCCAGCAGCAATCGGTGGGCTGGAGGCCAAAATAACTATGGCTACACCTTC

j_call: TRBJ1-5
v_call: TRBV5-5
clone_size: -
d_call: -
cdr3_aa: CASRFTGNQPQHF
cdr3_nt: TGTGCCAGCAGGTTTACAGGGAATCAGCCCCAGCATTTT

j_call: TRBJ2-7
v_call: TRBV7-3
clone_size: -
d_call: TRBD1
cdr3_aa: CASSPLTGGEDEQYF
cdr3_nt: TGTGCCAGCAGCCCACTGACAGGGGGTGAGGACGAGCAGTACTTC

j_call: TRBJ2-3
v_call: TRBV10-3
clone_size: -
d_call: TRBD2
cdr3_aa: CAISSGSGTDTQYF
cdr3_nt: TGTGCCATCAGTAGCGGGAGTGGCACAGATACGCAGTATTTT

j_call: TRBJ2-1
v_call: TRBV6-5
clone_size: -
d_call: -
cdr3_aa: CASREGGNGYNEQFF
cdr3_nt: TGTGCCAGCAGGGAGGGCGGGAATGGCTACAATGAGCAGTTCTTC